Following are 25 T cell receptor beta chains from one sample sequenced in a study of blood T cell repertoires in COVID-19. TCRdb's table, derived via immunoSEQ multiplex PCR, lists solely in-frame clones and lacks some. Of about 190,000 clones in the sample, 70% to 85% were seen once. The sequenced sample consisted of PBMCs or T cells enriched from blood (not recorded which). The receptors originated from a woman in her sixties or seventies with acute COVID-19.

J is TRBJ1-4 and V is TRBV4-3, with D tentatively TRBD1 (5 bases). Trimming left V 1 base short and J 3 bases short, with 21 bases between. Germline-derived CDR1 and CDR2 are LGHNA and YSLEER. The CDR3 contains 19 residues. CDR3 sequence: CASSQGGRGGMSANEKLFF. CDR3 in DNA: TGCGCCAGCAGCCAAGGGGGCCGGGGAGGGATGAGCGCTAATGAAAAACTGTTTTTT.

V and J are TRBV2 and TRBJ1-2, with a tentative D call TRBD1 (5 bases). Germline V gene sequence: CDR1 SNHLY, CDR2 FYNNEI. The germline V and J ends were trimmed by 4 bases and 2 bases, with 8 bases remaining between them. CDR3 length: 13 amino acids. CDR3 region: CASSAGGNYGYTF. CDR3 DNA: TGTGCCAGCAGTGCTGGGGGGAACTATGGCTACACCTTC.

CDR3 residues: CATSRGDYPGGYTF. The CDR3 DNA follows: TGTGCCACCAGCAGGGGGGACTACCCCGGAGGCTACACCTTC. The chain uses TRBV15 and TRBJ1-2; tentatively, D is TRBD1 (5 bases). The CDR3 spans 14 residues. The V and J ends lost 3 bases and 8 bases respectively, with 16 bases between them. The germline V gene has CDR1 LNHNV and CDR2 YYDKDF (reference sequence). Based on the CDR3 plus reference TRBV15 and TRBJ1-2, the full variable domain is DAMVIQNPRYQVTQFGKPVTLSCSQTLNHNVMYWYQQKSSQAPKLLFHYYDKDFNNEADTPDNFQSRRPNTSFCFLDIRSPGLGDTAMYLCATSRGDYPGGYTFGSGTRLTVV.

This rearrangement joins TRBV21-1 to TRBJ2-3; TRBD2, the D gene given by the table, was not confirmed from the DNA. TRBV21-1 has pseudogene status. The CDR3 covers 19 residues. CDR3 nucleotide sequence: TGTGCCAGCAGCAATCACCTCTGGGGGCTAGCGGTTCAGGGAGATACGCAGTATTTT. Translation gives CASSNHLWGLAVQGDTQYF.

The chain employs TRBV7-2 and TRBJ2-3; no definite D call. V shed 4 bases and J shed 6 bases, with 14 bases lying between them. The CDR3 covers 14 residues. The germline CDR1 and CDR2 sequences are SGHTA and FQGNSA. The CDR3 reads CASSSQGAPDTQYF. CDR3 nucleotide sequence: TGTGCCAGCAGCTCCCAAGGAGCACCGGATACGCAGTATTTT.

This clone occurred a few times. The chain couples TRBV5-1 to TRBJ2-3; 12 nucleotides match TRBD2. This CDR3 has 18 amino acids. Germline CDR1 is SGHRS and CDR2 is YFSETQ. The junction had 6 bases not matched to a gene; V was cut back by 0 bases and J by 1 base. The CDR3 protein is CASSLAPSGGAGTDTQYF. Here the CDR3 DNA reads TGCGCCAGCAGCTTGGCCCCTAGCGGGGGGGCAGGCACAGATACGCAGTATTTT.

The V and J genes are TRBV27 and TRBJ2-2, with D unresolved. V was trimmed by 2 bases and J by 6 bases, leaving 7 bases between them. From germline, CDR1 is MNHEY and CDR2 SMNVEV (reference sequence). This CDR3 is 13 amino acids long. The CDR3 loop reads CASSLLSPGELFF. The CDR3 coding sequence is TGTGCCAGCAGTTTACTCTCCCCCGGGGAGCTGTTTTTT.

This sequence joins TRBV10-1 and TRBJ2-4; D unresolved. CDR1 is WNHNN, CDR2 SYGVQD, per germline (reference sequence). The CDR3 is 12 residues long. V was cut by 7 bases and J by 2 bases, with 6 bases left in between. This chain's CDR3 is CASTSSKNIQYF. CDR3 DNA: TGCGCCAGCACTAGTTCCAAAAACATTCAGTACTTC.

V is TRBV2 and J is TRBJ2-3; the D gene is possibly TRBD2 (6 bases). V was clipped by 1 base and J by 0 bases, with 8 bases between them. Germline lookup yields CDR1 SNHLY and CDR2 FYNNEI. The CDR3 is 15 residues long. CDR3 sequence: CASSEGTMSTDTQYF. Here the CDR3 DNA reads TGTGCCAGCAGTGAAGGGACTATGAGCACAGATACGCAGTATTTT. Supplemented by reference TRBV2 and TRBJ2-3, the full variable domain reads EPEVTQTPSHQVTQMGQEVILRCVPISNHLYFYWYRQILGQKVEFLVSFYNNEISEKSEIFDDQFSVERPDGSNFTLKIRSTKLEDSAMYFCASSEGTMSTDTQYFGPGTRLTVL.

The chain joins TRBV21-1 to TRBJ2-7; the table gives TRBD2 as D, unverified against the DNA. TRBV21-1 is marked as a pseudogene. The length of the CDR3 is 16 residues. In DNA form, the CDR3 reads TGTGCCAGCAGCCCAAGAGGGAACGGCAGCTCCTACGAGCAGTACTTC. This codes for CASSPRGNGSSYEQYF.

The genes are TRBV7-2 and TRBJ1-5; the D is unclear. Germline V lookup: CDR1 SGHTA, CDR2 FQGNSA. The V gene lost 1 base and the J gene lost 6 bases, with 7 bases spanning the gap. CDR3 length equals 13 residues. The chain's CDR3 is CASSLGGFQPQHF. CDR3 in DNA: TGTGCCAGCAGCTTAGGAGGTTTTCAGCCCCAGCATTTT.

The V gene is TRBV21-1, the J gene TRBJ1-1; TRBD1 reflects the table's D call only, with no check against the DNA. TRBV21-1 has pseudogene status. The length of the CDR3 is 17 residues. Here the CDR3 DNA reads TGTGCCAGCAGTCCCCGGGACAGCGCTTTGGCGGGGACTGAAGCTTTCTTT. Residues: CASSPRDSALAGTEAFF.

The CDR3 DNA sequence: TGCGCCAGCAACCTTGAGGGCTCTAGCCGGGGCGAGCAGTACTTC. It encodes CASNLEGSSRGEQYF. The J gene is TRBJ2-7, the V gene TRBV5-1; a weak D match, TRBD2 (5 bases). V lost 6 bases and J lost 6, with 22 bases in between. The CDR3 consists of 15 residues. CDR1 and CDR2 (germline): SGHRS, YFSETQ.

This clone has just one count. The chain has TRBV7-6 and TRBJ1-6; 10 bases are shared with TRBD1. Germline CDR1 reads SGHVS; CDR2 reads FNYEAQ. CDR3 length equals 16 residues. V trimming: 5 bases; J trimming: 10 bases; junction bases outside the gene matches: 11. CDR3 sequence (DNA): TGTGCCAGCAGCCATGGGACAGGGGAGACCCTATCACCCCTCCACTTT. Translated, it gives CASSHGTGETLSPLHF.

This clone was picked up a small number of times. The chain is built from TRBV7-2 and TRBJ1-1, with D possibly TRBD1 on 5 matching bases. Trimming took off 4 bases at V and 4 bases at J, with 19 bases between the two ends. This CDR3 contains 16 residues. Per the germline V gene, CDR1 is SGHTA and CDR2 is FQGNSA. The CDR3: CASSSPWTLPGTEAFF. In DNA form, the CDR3 reads TGTGCCAGCAGCTCCCCCTGGACACTGCCGGGCACTGAAGCTTTCTTT.

The chain has TRBV7-9 and TRBJ1-4; D gene ambiguous. Germline loops: CDR1 SEHNR, CDR2 FQNEAQ (reference sequence). Trimming took off 5 bases at V and 2 bases at J, with 9 bases between the two ends. CDR3 length: 14 amino acids. CDR3 nucleotides: TGTGCCAGCAGCCCTTCGGGGACTAATGAAAAACTGTTTTTT. This encodes CASSPSGTNEKLFF.

The sample holds a few counts of this clone. The chain couples TRBV19 to TRBJ1-2; TRBD1 aligns across 10 bases. The CDR3 sequence is 14 residues long. The ends lost 3 bases at V and 3 bases at J; junction bases unmatched: 1. Germline V gives CDR1 LNHDA, CDR2 SQIVND (reference sequence). This CDR3 is CASSIGQGDYGYTF. CDR3 nucleotides: TGTGCCAGTAGTATCGGACAGGGGGACTATGGCTACACCTTC.

The chain joins TRBV10-3 to TRBJ2-1, with 7 nucleotides matching TRBD1. The ends lost 3 bases at V and 3 bases at J; junction bases unmatched: 5. Germline-derived CDR1 and CDR2 are ENHRY and SYGVKD. The CDR3 length is 15 residues. This CDR3 reads CAISDPGDSYNEQFF. CDR3 DNA: TGTGCCATCAGTGATCCTGGGGACAGCTACAATGAGCAGTTCTTC.

This clone has only one observation. This chain connects TRBV9 to TRBJ1-1; D unclear. Germline assignment: CDR1 SGDLS and CDR2 YYNGEE. Trimming pared 2 bases from V and 1 base from J, leaving 9 bases between. The CDR3 length is 14 residues. CDR3 residues: CASSVALSNTEAFF. CDR3 nucleotide sequence: TGTGCCAGCAGCGTGGCCCTCTCGAACACTGAAGCTTTCTTT.

This clone came up a few times. The chain joins TRBV7-2 to TRBJ1-5, with D possibly matching TRBD1 (5 bases). V lost 5 bases to trimming and J lost 7 bases, with 15 bases between them. The CDR3 has 14 amino acids. CDR1 and CDR2 from the germline V gene are SGHTA and FQGNSA. The CDR3 sequence: CASSREVRGQPQHF. The CDR3 DNA is TGTGCCAGCAGCCGGGAGGTTCGGGGGCAGCCCCAGCATTTT.

The V and J genes are TRBV12-3 or TRBV12-4 and TRBJ1-2; D is possibly TRBD1 (6 bases). Trimming stripped 7 bases from V and 7 bases from J, with 10 bases between. There are 11 residues in the CDR3. The DNA for the CDR3 is TGTGCCAGCACCAAAGGGGGTGGCTACACCTTC. This translates into CASTKGGGYTF.

The chain links TRBV11-3 to TRBJ1-4; 7 bases are a match to TRBD1. The length of the CDR3 is 20 residues. Per germline, CDR1 SGHNT and CDR2 YENEEA. V was clipped by 0 bases and J by 7 bases; unmatched bases: 20. The CDR3 DNA follows: TGTGCCAGCAGCTTAGATTTGGCTCCGGGACAGACGTATCTCCTTGAAAAACTGTTTTTT. It yields the protein CASSLDLAPGQTYLLEKLFF.

This clone appeared a few times. V and J are TRBV2 and TRBJ1-3, with D perhaps TRBD1 (5 bases). V was trimmed by 4 bases and J by 1 base, leaving 8 bases between them. The germline V gene has CDR1 SNHLY and CDR2 FYNNEI. The CDR3 is 14 residues long. The chain's CDR3 is CASSGRASGNTIYF. In DNA form, the CDR3 reads TGTGCCAGCAGTGGCAGGGCTTCTGGAAACACCATATATTTT.

The chain joins TRBV5-1 to TRBJ1-5, with 8 bases aligning to TRBD1. In germline, CDR1 is SGHRS, CDR2 YFSETQ. The CDR3 has 14 residues. Losses at the gene ends were 4 bases for V and 7 bases for J; bases not matched to a gene: 7. The CDR3 sequence is CASSPQGQEQPQHF. CDR3 nucleotides: TGCGCCAGCAGCCCCCAGGGACAGGAGCAGCCCCAGCATTTT.

The rearrangement links TRBV5-4 to TRBJ2-3; 7 bases match TRBD1. V lost 3 bases and J lost 4; bases outside the gene matches: 2. CDR1 is SGHNT, CDR2 YYREEE, per germline (reference sequence). The CDR3 contains 13 residues. DNA of the CDR3: TGTGCCAGCAGCTCCGGACAGGCAGATACGCAGTATTTT. Translated: CASSSGQADTQYF.